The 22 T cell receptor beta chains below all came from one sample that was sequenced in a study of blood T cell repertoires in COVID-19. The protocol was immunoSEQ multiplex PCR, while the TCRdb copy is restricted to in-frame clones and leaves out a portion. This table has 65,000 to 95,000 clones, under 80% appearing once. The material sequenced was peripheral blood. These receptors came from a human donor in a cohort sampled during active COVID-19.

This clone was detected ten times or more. CDR3 region: CASSFMAGGRGYTF. For the CDR3, the DNA is TGTGCCAGCAGTTTCATGGCCGGGGGACGCGGCTACACCTTC. V gene TRBV27 combines with J gene TRBJ1-2; D perhaps matches TRBD1 (5 bases). The CDR3 extends over 14 amino acids. Deletions cut 3 bases from V and 8 bases from J, with 16 bases between. Germline CDR1 and CDR2: MNHEY and SMNVEV (reference sequence).

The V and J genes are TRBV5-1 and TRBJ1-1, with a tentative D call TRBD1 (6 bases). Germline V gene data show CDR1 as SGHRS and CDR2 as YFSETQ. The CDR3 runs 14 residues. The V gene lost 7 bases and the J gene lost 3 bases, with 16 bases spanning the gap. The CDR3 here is CASSPGGGYTEAFF. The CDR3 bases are TGCGCCAGCTCACCGGGGGGCGGGTACACTGAAGCTTTCTTT.

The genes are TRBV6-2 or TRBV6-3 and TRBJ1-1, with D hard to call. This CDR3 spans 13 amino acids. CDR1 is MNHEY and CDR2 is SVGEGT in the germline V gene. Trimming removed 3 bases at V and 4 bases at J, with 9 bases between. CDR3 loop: CASSYGVSTEAFF. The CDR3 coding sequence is TGTGCCAGCAGTTATGGTGTCAGCACTGAAGCTTTCTTT.

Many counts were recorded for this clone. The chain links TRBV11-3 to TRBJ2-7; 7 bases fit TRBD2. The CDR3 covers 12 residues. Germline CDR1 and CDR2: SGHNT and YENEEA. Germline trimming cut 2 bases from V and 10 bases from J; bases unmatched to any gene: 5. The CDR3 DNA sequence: TGTGCCAGCAGCTTAAACGCGGGGGTCCAGTACGTC. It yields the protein CASSLNAGVQYV.

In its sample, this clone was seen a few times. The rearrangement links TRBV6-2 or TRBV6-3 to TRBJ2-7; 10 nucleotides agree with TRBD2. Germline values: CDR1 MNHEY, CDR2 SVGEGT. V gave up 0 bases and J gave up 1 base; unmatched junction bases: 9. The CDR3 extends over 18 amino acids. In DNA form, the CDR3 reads TGTGCCAGCAGTTACTCTATTTCATCTAGCGGGAGATCCTACGAGCAGTACGTC. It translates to CASSYSISSSGRSYEQYV.

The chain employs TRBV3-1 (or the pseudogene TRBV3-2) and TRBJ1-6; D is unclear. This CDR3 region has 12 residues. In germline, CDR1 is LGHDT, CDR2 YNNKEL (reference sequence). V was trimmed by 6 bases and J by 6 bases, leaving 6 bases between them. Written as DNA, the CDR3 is TGTGCCAGCAGGGAGGGTAATTCACCCCTCCACTTT. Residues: CASREGNSPLHF.

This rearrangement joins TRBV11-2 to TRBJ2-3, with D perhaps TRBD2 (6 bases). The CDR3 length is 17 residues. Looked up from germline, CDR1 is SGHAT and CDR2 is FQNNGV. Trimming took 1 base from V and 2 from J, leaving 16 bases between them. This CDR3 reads CASSLGVGGLYTDTQYF. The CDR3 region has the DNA TGTGCCAGCAGCTTAGGGGTCGGGGGTCTCTACACAGATACGCAGTATTTT.

CDR3 bases: TGTGCCATCGCCAGAACACTAGCCAGCACAGATACGCAGTATTTT. This gives the protein CAIARTLASTDTQYF. The V and J genes are TRBV10-3 and TRBJ2-3, with TRBD2 as a possible D gene (6 bases). V was trimmed by 8 bases and J by 0 bases, leaving 15 bases between them. CDR3 length: 15 residues. CDR1 is ENHRY and CDR2 is SYGVKD in the germline V gene.

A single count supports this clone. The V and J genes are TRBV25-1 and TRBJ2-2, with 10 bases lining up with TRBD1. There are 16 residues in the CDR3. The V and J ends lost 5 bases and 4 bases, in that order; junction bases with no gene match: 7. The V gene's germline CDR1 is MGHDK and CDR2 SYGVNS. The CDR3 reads CASSLTTGGPTGELFF. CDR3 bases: TGTGCCAGCAGTCTTACGACAGGGGGCCCCACCGGGGAGCTGTTTTTT.

CDR3 sequence (DNA): TGTGCCAGCAGTTACTCGGGGCGCACCATGAACACTGAAGCTTTCTTT. Its protein product is CASSYSGRTMNTEAFF. This chain uses TRBV6-2 or TRBV6-3 with TRBJ1-1, with D maybe TRBD1 (5 bases). Trimming removed 0 bases at V and 0 bases at J, with 11 bases between. Germline V gene data show CDR1 as MNHEY and CDR2 as SVGEGT. The CDR3 is 16 amino acids.

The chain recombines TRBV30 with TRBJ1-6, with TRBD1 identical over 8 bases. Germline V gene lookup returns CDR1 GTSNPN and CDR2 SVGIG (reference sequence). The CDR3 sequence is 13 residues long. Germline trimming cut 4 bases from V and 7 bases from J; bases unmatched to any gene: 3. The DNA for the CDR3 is TGTGCCTGGACTGGACAGGGCAATTCACCCCTCCACTTT. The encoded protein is CAWTGQGNSPLHF.

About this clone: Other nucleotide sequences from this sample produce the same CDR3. The CDR3 bases are TGTGCCAGCAGCTTAGGACAGGCGAGCACAGATACGCAGTATTTT. Amino acid sequence: CASSLGQASTDTQYF. The chain employs TRBV7-9 and TRBJ2-3, with D possibly TRBD1 on 6 matching bases. Trimming removed 1 base at V and 0 bases at J, with 8 bases between. From germline, CDR1 is SEHNR and CDR2 FQNEAQ (reference sequence). CDR3 size: 15 residues. Full variable domain (missing parts from reference TRBV7-9 and TRBJ2-3): DTGVSQNPRHKITKRGQNVTFRCDPISEHNRLYWYRQTLGQGPEFLTYFQNEAQLEKSRLLSDRFSAERPKGSFSTLEIQRTEQGDSAMYLCASSLGQASTDTQYFGPGTRLTVL.

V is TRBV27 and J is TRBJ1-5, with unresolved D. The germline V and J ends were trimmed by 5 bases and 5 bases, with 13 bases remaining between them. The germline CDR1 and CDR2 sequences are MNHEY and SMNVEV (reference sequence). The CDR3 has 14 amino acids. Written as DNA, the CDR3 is TGTGCCAGCAGTCTCCTGGGGAGCGATCAGCCCCAGCATTTT. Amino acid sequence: CASSLLGSDQPQHF.

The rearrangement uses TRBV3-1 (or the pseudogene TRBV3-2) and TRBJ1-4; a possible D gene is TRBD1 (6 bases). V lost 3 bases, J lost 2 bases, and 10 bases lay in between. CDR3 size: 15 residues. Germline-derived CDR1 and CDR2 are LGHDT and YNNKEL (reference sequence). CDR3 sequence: CASSHRTVTNEKLFF. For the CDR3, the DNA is TGTGCCAGCAGCCACCGGACAGTTACTAATGAAAAACTGTTTTTT.

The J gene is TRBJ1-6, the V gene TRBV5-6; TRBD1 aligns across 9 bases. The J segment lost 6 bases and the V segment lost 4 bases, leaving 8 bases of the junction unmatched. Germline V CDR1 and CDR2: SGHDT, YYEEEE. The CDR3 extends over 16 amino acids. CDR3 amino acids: CASSGGQGNINSPLHF. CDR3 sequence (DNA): TGTGCCAGCAGCGGTGGACAGGGGAATATTAATTCACCCCTCCACTTT.

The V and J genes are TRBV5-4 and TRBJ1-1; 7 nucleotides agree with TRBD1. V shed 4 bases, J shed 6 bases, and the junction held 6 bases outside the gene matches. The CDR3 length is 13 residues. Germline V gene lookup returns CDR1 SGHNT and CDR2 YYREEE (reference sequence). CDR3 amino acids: CASSPRGGPEAFF. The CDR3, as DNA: TGTGCCAGCAGCCCAAGAGGGGGCCCTGAAGCTTTCTTT. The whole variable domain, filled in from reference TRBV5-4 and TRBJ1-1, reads ETGVTQSPTHLIKTRGQQVTLRCSSQSGHNTVSWYQQALGQGPQFIFQYYREEENGRGNFPPRFSGLQFPNYSSELNVNALELDDSALYLCASSPRGGPEAFFGQGTRLTVV.

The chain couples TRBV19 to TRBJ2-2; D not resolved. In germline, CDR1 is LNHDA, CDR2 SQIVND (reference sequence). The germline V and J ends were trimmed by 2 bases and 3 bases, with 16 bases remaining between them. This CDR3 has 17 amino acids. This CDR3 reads CASSIKWVGRDTGELFF. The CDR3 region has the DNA TGTGCCAGTAGTATAAAATGGGTGGGCAGAGACACCGGGGAGCTGTTTTTT.

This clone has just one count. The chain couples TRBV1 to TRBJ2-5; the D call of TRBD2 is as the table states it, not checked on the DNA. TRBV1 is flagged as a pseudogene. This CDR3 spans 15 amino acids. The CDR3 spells CTSSQERRRRETQYF. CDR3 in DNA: TGCACCAGCAGCCAAGAAAGAAGGAGGAGAGAGACCCAGTACTTC.

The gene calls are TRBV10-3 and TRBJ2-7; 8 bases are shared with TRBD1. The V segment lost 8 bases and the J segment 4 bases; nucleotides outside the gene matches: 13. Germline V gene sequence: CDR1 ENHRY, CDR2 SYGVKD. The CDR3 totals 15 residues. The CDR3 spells CAIAGNRGSEYEQYF. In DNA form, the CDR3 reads TGTGCCATCGCGGGTAACAGGGGGTCCGAGTACGAGCAGTACTTC.

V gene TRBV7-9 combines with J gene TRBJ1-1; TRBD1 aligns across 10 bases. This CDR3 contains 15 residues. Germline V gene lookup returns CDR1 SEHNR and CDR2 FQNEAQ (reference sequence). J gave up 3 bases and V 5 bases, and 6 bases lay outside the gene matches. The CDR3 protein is CASSLRQGADTEAFF. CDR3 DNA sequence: TGTGCCAGCAGCCTACGACAGGGGGCCGACACTGAAGCTTTCTTT.

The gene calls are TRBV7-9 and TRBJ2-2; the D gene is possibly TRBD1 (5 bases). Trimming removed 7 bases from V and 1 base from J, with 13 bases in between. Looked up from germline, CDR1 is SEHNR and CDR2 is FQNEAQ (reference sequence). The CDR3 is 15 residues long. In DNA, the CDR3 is TGTGCCAGCACTCGCTGGACACTGAACACCGGGGAGCTGTTTTTT. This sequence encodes CASTRWTLNTGELFF. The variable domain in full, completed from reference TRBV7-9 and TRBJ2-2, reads DTGVSQNPRHKITKRGQNVTFRCDPISEHNRLYWYRQTLGQGPEFLTYFQNEAQLEKSRLLSDRFSAERPKGSFSTLEIQRTEQGDSAMYLCASTRWTLNTGELFFGEGSRLTVL.

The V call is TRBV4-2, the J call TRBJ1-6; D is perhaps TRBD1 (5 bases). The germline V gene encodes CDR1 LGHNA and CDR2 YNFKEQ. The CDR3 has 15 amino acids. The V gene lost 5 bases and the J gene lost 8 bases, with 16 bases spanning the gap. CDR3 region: CASSFPTTGDSPLHF. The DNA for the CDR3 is TGTGCCAGCAGCTTCCCGACGACGGGGGATTCACCCCTCCACTTT.